The 18 T cell receptor beta chains listed next were all sequenced from one sample in a study of T cell responses to AZD1222 COVID-19 vaccine. Generated by immunoSEQ multiplex PCR, the TCRdb table keeps only in-frame clones and is missing some. The table has about 88,000 clones, around nine tenths seen once. This sample comprised peripheral blood, obtained 28 days after the second AZD1222 dose. These receptors all come from an adult who received the AZD1222 COVID-19 vaccine.

The count of this clone is one. CDR3 loop: CASSLVGGLETQYF. The DNA for the CDR3 is TGTGCCAGCAGCTTAGTGGGAGGTTTAGAGACCCAGTACTTC. The rearrangement uses TRBV7-3 and TRBJ2-5, with a weak D call TRBD2 (6 bases). The CDR3 has 14 amino acids. CDR1 and CDR2 from the germline V gene are SGHTA and FQGTGA. V lost 2 bases, J lost 4 bases, and 11 bases lay in between.

The J gene is TRBJ2-7, the V gene TRBV7-9; TRBD1 agrees at 10 bases. The CDR3 has 14 amino acids. Germline CDR1 reads SEHNR; CDR2 reads FQNEAQ (reference sequence). With V trimmed by 9 bases and J by 2 bases, 7 bases remained unmatched. In DNA, the CDR3 is TGTGCCAGTTCCCGGGACAGGGGCACCTACGAGCAGTACTTC. Its translation is CASSRDRGTYEQYF.

This clone appeared a single time. The V and J genes are TRBV7-9 and TRBJ1-4; D is unclear. V was shortened by 5 bases and J by 0 bases, with 10 bases between the two germline ends. Germline assignment: CDR1 SEHNR and CDR2 FQNEAQ (reference sequence). CDR3 size: 15 residues. CDR3 residues: CASSRLGSTNEKLFF. DNA of the CDR3: TGTGCCAGCAGCCGCCTGGGATCAACTAATGAAAAACTGTTTTTT.

The chain combines TRBV28 with TRBJ1-5, with 10 bases fitting TRBD1. The CDR3 is 16 residues long. Trimming at V came to 5 bases and at J to 11 bases, leaving 15 bases not matched to a gene. The germline V gene has CDR1 MDHEN and CDR2 SYDVKM. The CDR3 sequence is CASSGSDRGWLKSQHF. The DNA of the CDR3 is TGTGCCAGCAGTGGGTCGGACAGGGGGTGGTTGAAGTCCCAGCATTTT.

The chain links TRBV30 to TRBJ2-5; 10 bases line up with TRBD2. In germline, CDR1 is GTSNPN, CDR2 SVGIG (reference sequence). The CDR3 is made up of 15 amino acids. The V and J ends lost 1 base and 5 bases, in that order; junction bases with no gene match: 7. CDR3 DNA sequence: TGTGCCTGGAGTGCAAGCGGGGGGGCTTGGGAGACCCAGTACTTC. Translation: CAWSASGGAWETQYF.

The V call is TRBV5-1, the J call TRBJ2-2; possibly TRBD1 for D (6 bases). The germline V gene has CDR1 SGHRS and CDR2 YFSETQ. This CDR3 region has 14 residues. Trimming stripped 5 bases from V and 7 bases from J, with 15 bases between. CDR3 nucleotides: TGCGCCAGCAGTCCCCAGGGGTACAACGGGGAGCTGTTTTTT. It encodes CASSPQGYNGELFF.

As DNA, the CDR3 is TGCGCCAGCAGCTTGGGGGACAGTGCTGGAAACACCATATATTTT. The encoded protein is CASSLGDSAGNTIYF. The chain carries TRBV5-1 and TRBJ1-3; TRBD1 matches 7 bases. Germline V gene data show CDR1 as SGHRS and CDR2 as YFSETQ. The V and J ends lost 0 bases and 2 bases, in that order; junction bases with no gene match: 2. The CDR3 consists of 15 residues.

This clone has a single count. The rearrangement joins TRBV5-8 to TRBJ1-1; TRBD1 might be the D (5 bases). V was shortened by 4 bases and J by 8 bases, with 9 bases between the two germline ends. The germline CDR1 and CDR2 sequences are SGHTS and YDEGEE. This CDR3 has 11 residues. The DNA of the CDR3 is TGTGCCAGCAGCCGATCAGGGGAAGCTTTCTTT. It specifies CASSRSGEAFF.

This clone has a handful of counts. The V call is TRBV9, the J call TRBJ1-4; no definite D call. The length of the CDR3 is 16 residues. The germline V gene encodes CDR1 SGDLS and CDR2 YYNGEE. Trimming pared 0 bases from V and 4 bases from J, leaving 13 bases between. As DNA, the CDR3 is TGTGCCAGCAGCGTAGGAGGAGGGCAAAATAATGAAAAACTGTTTTTT. Amino acid sequence: CASSVGGGQNNEKLFF.

This chain joins TRBV4-3 and TRBJ2-1, with TRBD2 as a possible D gene (6 bases). Looked up from germline, CDR1 is LGHNA and CDR2 is YSLEER. Deletions cut 0 bases from V and 7 bases from J, with 13 bases between. The CDR3 length is 15 residues. CDR3 sequence reads: CASSQERNRGNEQFF. The CDR3 region has the DNA TGCGCCAGCAGCCAAGAGAGGAACCGGGGGAATGAGCAGTTCTTC.

The chain is built from TRBV7-2 and TRBJ2-1, with 8 bases that match TRBD1. The ends lost 6 bases at V and 4 bases at J; junction bases unmatched: 5. The germline CDR1 and CDR2 sequences are SGHTA and FQGNSA. This CDR3 region has 14 residues. The CDR3 region has the DNA TGTGCCAGCAGGACAGGGGTAAATTACAATGAGCAGTTCTTC. As protein: CASRTGVNYNEQFF.

This chain uses TRBV10-3 with TRBJ1-1; 7 bases map to TRBD1. The CDR3 extends over 14 amino acids. The germline CDR1 and CDR2 sequences are ENHRY and SYGVKD. V lost 7 bases, J lost 0 bases, and 5 bases stayed unmatched. This CDR3 is CAITLGQMNTEAFF. The CDR3 DNA follows: TGTGCCATCACCTTGGGACAGATGAACACTGAAGCTTTCTTT.

This clone is a singleton in its sample. J is TRBJ2-7 and V is TRBV4-1; 9 positions match TRBD2. CDR3 length equals 16 residues. The germline V gene has CDR1 MGHRA and CDR2 YSYEKL. Losses at the gene ends were 2 bases for V and 2 bases for J; bases not matched to a gene: 7. The CDR3 nucleotides are TGCGCCAGCAGCCAAAGTGAGCGGGGGGCTACCTACGAGCAGTACTTC. Translated: CASSQSERGATYEQYF.

The chain has TRBV27 and TRBJ2-7, with D unresolved. V lost 2 bases and J lost 4, with 12 bases in between. Germline CDR1 and CDR2: MNHEY and SMNVEV (reference sequence). CDR3 size: 14 residues. In nucleotides, the CDR3 is TGTGCCAGCAGTTTAGCCGGGTTCGGTTACGAGCAGTACTTC. Residues: CASSLAGFGYEQYF.

J is TRBJ2-7 and V is TRBV27; 8 bases are shared with TRBD1. V was pared by 7 bases and J by 3 bases, with 14 bases of the junction left unmatched. CDR3 length: 16 residues. Germline V gives CDR1 MNHEY, CDR2 SMNVEV (reference sequence). CDR3 DNA: TGTGCCAGCAAGTTTAGGGGACGCGGGACAGGCTACGAGCAGTACTTC. Its translation is CASKFRGRGTGYEQYF.

This clone was seen only once. This rearrangement joins TRBV5-8 to TRBJ1-4; 9 bases are a match to TRBD1. Trimming at V came to 0 bases and at J to 0 bases, leaving 6 bases not matched to a gene. Germline V lookup: CDR1 SGHTS, CDR2 YDEGEE. The CDR3 consists of 18 residues. This CDR3 reads CASSLEGQGPTTNEKLFF. Written as DNA, the CDR3 is TGTGCCAGCAGCTTGGAGGGACAGGGTCCTACAACTAATGAAAAACTGTTTTTT.

The rearrangement joins TRBV6-6 to TRBJ1-3; 9 positions agree with TRBD1. With V trimmed by 4 bases and J by 2 bases, 3 bases remained unmatched. The CDR3 sequence is 15 residues long. Germline V lookup: CDR1 MNHNY, CDR2 SVGAGI (reference sequence). CDR3 sequence: CASSSTGGTGNTIYF. CDR3 in DNA: TGTGCCAGCAGTTCCACAGGGGGCACTGGAAACACCATATATTTT.

The chain is built from TRBV5-1 and TRBJ2-7; no firm D call. Germline lookup yields CDR1 SGHRS and CDR2 YFSETQ. V was pared by 9 bases and J by 3 bases, with 19 bases between. There are 14 residues in the CDR3. Here the CDR3 reads CATRPTIQIYEQYF. CDR3 nucleotides: TGCGCCACCCGACCCACCATCCAGATCTACGAGCAGTACTTC. The full variable domain, in which reference TRBV5-1 and TRBJ2-7 provide the parts outside the CDR3, is KAGVTQTPRYLIKTRGQQVTLSCSPISGHRSVSWYQQTPGQGLQFLFEYFSETQRNKGNFPGRFSGRQFSNSRSEMNVSTLELGDSALYLCATRPTIQIYEQYFGPGTRLTVT.